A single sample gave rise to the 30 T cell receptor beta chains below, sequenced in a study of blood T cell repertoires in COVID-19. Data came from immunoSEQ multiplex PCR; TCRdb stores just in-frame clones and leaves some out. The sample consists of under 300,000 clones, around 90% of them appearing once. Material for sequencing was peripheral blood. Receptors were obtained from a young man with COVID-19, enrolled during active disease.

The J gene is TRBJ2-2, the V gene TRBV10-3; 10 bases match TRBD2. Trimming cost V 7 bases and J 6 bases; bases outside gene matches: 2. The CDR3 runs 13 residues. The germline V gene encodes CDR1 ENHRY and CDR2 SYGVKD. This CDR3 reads CAITSGGAGELFF. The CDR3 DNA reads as TGTGCCATCACGAGCGGGGGGGCCGGGGAGCTGTTTTTT.

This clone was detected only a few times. The CDR3 nucleotides are TGTGCCAGCAGCCGCATGACTAGCGGCCAAGAGACCCAGTACTTC. Its translation: CASSRMTSGQETQYF. The rearrangement uses TRBV7-6 and TRBJ2-5; 9 nucleotides match TRBD2. V lost 5 bases, J lost 1 base, and 5 bases stayed unmatched. Germline V gene lookup returns CDR1 SGHVS and CDR2 FNYEAQ. This CDR3 spans 15 amino acids.

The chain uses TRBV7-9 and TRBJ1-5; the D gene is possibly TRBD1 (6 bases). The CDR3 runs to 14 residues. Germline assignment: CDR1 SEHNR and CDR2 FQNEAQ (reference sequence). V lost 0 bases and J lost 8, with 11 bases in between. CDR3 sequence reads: CASSLATGIEPQHF. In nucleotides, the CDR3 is TGTGCCAGCAGCTTAGCAACAGGGATTGAGCCCCAGCATTTT.

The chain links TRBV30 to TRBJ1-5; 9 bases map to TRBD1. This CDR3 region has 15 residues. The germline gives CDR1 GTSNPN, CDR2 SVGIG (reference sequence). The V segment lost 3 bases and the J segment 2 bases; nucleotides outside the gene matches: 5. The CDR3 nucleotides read TGTGCCTGGAGCGGTGGGGACAGGGGCAATCAGCCCCAGCATTTT. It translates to CAWSGGDRGNQPQHF.

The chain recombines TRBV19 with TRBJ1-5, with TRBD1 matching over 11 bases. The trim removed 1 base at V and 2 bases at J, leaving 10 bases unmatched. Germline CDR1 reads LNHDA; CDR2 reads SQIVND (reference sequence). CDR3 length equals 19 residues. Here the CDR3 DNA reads TGTGCCAGTAGTATAGCCCAAGGACAGGGGGCATTGGGCAATCAGCCCCAGCATTTT. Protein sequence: CASSIAQGQGALGNQPQHF.

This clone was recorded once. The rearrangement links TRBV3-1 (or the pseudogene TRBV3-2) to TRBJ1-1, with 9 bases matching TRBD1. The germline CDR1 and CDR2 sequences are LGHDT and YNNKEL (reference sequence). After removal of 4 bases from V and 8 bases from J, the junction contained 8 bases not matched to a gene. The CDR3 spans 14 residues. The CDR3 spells CASSPGQGGREAFF. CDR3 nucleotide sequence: TGTGCCAGCAGCCCGGGACAGGGAGGCAGAGAAGCTTTCTTT.

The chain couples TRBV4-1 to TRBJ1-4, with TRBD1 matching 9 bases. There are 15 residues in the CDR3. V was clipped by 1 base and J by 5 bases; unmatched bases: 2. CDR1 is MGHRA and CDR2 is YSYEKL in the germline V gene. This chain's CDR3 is CASSQAGTGNEKLFF. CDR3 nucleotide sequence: TGCGCCAGCAGCCAAGCCGGGACAGGGAATGAAAAACTGTTTTTT.

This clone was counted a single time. The DNA for the CDR3 is TGTGCCAGCAGCTTAGGCCAAGGGAGCTATGGCTACACCTTC. It codes for CASSLGQGSYGYTF. This chain uses TRBV7-9 with TRBJ1-2; D call uncertain. V was clipped by 1 base and J by 4 bases, with 10 bases between them. CDR1 is SEHNR and CDR2 is FQNEAQ in the germline V gene (reference sequence). The CDR3 spans 14 residues.

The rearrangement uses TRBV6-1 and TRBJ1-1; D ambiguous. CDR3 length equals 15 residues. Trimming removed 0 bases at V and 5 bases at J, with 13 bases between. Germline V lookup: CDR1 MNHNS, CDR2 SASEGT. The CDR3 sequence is CASSEAMAGRTEAFF. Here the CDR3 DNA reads TGTGCCAGCAGTGAAGCGATGGCGGGTCGAACTGAAGCTTTCTTT.

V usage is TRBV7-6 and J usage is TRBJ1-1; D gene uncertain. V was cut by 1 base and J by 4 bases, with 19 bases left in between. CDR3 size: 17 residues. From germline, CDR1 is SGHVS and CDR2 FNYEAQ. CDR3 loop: CASSLVSLGGRGTEAFF. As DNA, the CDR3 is TGTGCCAGCAGCTTAGTTTCTCTAGGTGGCCGAGGCACTGAAGCTTTCTTT.

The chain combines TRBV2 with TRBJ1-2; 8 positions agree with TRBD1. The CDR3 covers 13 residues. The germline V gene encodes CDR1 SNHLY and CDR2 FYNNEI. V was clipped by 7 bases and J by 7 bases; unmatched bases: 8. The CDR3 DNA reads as TGTGCCAGCAAGCTTCCGGGGACAGGTGGCTACACCTTC. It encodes CASKLPGTGGYTF.

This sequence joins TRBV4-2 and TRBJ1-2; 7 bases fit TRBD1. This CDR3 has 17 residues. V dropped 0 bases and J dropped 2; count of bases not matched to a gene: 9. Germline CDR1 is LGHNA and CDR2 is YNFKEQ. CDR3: CASSQDRIGTVNYGYTF. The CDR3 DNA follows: TGTGCCAGCAGCCAAGACAGGATCGGGACAGTGAACTATGGCTACACCTTC.

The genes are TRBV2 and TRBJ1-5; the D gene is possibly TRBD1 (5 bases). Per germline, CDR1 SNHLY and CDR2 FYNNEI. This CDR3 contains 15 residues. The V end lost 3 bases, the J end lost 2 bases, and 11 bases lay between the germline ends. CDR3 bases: TGTGCCAGCAGTGATAGGTTAGGGGGCAATCAGCCCCAGCATTTT. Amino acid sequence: CASSDRLGGNQPQHF.

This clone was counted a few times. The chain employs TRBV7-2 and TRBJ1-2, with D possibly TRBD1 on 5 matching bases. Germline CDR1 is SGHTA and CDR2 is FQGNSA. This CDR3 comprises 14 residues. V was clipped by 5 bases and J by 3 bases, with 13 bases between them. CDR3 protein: CASSTLAGDYGYTF. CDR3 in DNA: TGTGCCAGCAGCACCCTGGCGGGGGACTATGGCTACACCTTC.

CDR3 sequence reads: CASSSGGGRAFF. The CDR3 DNA sequence: TGTGCCAGCAGTTCAGGGGGTGGGAGAGCTTTCTTT. This chain connects TRBV27 to TRBJ1-1; 7 bases align to TRBD1. Germline V CDR1 and CDR2: MNHEY, SMNVEV (reference sequence). The CDR3 length is 12 residues. J was trimmed by 10 bases and V by 4 bases; bases with no gene match: 6.

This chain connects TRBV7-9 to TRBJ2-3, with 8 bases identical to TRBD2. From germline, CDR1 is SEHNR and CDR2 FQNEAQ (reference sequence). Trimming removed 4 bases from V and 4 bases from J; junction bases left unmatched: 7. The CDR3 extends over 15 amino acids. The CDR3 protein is CASSYLSGEADTQYF. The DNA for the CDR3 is TGTGCCAGCAGCTACCTTAGCGGGGAGGCAGATACGCAGTATTTT.

The CDR3 protein is CASAQGLTGANVLTF. In DNA, the CDR3 is TGCGCCAGCGCACAGGGCTTGACTGGGGCCAACGTCCTGACTTTC. The chain uses TRBV10-1 and TRBJ2-6, with a possible D match to TRBD1 (6 bases). Germline V gene sequence: CDR1 WNHNN, CDR2 SYGVQD (reference sequence). This CDR3 is 15 amino acids long. The V end lost 8 bases, the J end lost 2 bases, and 13 bases lay between the germline ends.

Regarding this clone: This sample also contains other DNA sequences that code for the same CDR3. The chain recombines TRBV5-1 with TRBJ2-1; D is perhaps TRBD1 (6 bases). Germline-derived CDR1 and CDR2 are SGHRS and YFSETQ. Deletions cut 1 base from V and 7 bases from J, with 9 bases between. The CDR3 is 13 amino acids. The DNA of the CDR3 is TGCGCCAGCAGCTTGCCAGGGGTGAATGAGCAGTTCTTC. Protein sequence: CASSLPGVNEQFF.

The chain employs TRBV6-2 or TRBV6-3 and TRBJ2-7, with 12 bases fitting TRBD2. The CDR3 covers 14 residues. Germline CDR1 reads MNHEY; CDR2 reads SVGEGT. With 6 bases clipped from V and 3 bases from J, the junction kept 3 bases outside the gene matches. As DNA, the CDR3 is TGTGCCAGCAGCCTAGCGGGGGGGGTCTACGAGCAGTACTTC. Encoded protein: CASSLAGGVYEQYF.

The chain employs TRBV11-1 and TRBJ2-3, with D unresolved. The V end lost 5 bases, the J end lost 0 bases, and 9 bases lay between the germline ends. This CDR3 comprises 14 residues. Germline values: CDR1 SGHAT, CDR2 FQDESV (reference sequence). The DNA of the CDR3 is TGTGCCAGCAGCCCAAGACAAAGCACAGATACGCAGTATTTT. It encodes CASSPRQSTDTQYF.

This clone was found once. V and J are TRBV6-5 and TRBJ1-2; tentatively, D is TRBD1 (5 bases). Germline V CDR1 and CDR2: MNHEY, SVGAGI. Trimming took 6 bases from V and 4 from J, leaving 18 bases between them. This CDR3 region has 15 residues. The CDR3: CASSPREGSGYGYTF. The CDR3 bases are TGTGCCAGCAGCCCCCGGGAGGGGTCGGGCTATGGCTACACCTTC.

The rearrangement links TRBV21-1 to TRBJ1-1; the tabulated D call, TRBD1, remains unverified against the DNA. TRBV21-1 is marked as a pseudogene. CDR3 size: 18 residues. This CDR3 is CASSAQGVGGFLNTEAFF. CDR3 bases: TGTGCCAGCAGCGCCCAGGGAGTAGGGGGTTTCTTAAACACTGAAGCTTTCTTT.

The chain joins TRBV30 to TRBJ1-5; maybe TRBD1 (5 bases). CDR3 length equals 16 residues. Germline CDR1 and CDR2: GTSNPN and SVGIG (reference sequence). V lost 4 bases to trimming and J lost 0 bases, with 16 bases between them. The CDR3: CAWNLGGFNSNQPQHF. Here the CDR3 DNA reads TGTGCCTGGAACCTTGGGGGGTTCAATAGCAATCAGCCCCAGCATTTT.

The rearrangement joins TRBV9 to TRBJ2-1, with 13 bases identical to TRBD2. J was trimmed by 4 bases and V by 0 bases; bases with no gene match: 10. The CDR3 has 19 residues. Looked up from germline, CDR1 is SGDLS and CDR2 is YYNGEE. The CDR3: CASSVATGLAGSSYNEQFF. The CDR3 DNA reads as TGTGCCAGCAGCGTAGCTACGGGACTAGCGGGGTCATCGTACAATGAGCAGTTCTTC.

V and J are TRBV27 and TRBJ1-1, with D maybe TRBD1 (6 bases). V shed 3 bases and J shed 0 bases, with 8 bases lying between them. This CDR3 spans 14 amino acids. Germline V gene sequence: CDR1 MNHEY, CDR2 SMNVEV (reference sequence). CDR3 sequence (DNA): TGTGCCAGCAGTTTGACAGGTTTGAACACTGAAGCTTTCTTT. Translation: CASSLTGLNTEAFF.

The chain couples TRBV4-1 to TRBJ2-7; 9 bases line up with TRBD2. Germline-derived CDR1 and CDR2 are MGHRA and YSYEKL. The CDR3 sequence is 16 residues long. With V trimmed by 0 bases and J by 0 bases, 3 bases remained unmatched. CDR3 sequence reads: CASSQDGGGASYEQYF. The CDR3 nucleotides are TGCGCCAGCAGCCAAGATGGCGGGGGGGCCTCCTACGAGCAGTACTTC.

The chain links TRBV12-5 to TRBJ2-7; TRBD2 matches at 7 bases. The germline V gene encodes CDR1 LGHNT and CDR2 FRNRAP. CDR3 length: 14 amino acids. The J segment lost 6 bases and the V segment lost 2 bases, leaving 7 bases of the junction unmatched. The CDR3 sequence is CASGLNLGGVEQYF. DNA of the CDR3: TGTGCTAGTGGTTTGAACTTGGGAGGGGTCGAGCAGTACTTC.

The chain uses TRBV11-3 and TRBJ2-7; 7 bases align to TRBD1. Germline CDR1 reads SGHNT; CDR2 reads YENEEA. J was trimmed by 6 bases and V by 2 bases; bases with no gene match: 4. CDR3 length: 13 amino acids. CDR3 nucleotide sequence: TGTGCCAGCAGCTTAAATAGACAGGGCGAGCAGTACTTC. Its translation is CASSLNRQGEQYF.

The DNA of the CDR3 is TGTGCCAGCAGTGACCGGGACAGGGGTTACTATGGCTACACCTTC. This translates into CASSDRDRGYYGYTF. The chain employs TRBV6-1 and TRBJ1-2; 10 bases align to TRBD1. Trimming at V came to 3 bases and at J to 3 bases, leaving 4 bases not matched to a gene. The CDR3 runs 15 residues. Germline V gene lookup returns CDR1 MNHNS and CDR2 SASEGT.

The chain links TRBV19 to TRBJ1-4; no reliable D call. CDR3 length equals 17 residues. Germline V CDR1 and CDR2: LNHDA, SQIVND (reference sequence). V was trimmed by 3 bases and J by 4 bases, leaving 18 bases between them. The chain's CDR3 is CASSIGRVPSYNEKLFF. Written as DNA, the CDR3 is TGTGCCAGTAGTATTGGTCGGGTGCCCAGCTATAATGAAAAACTGTTTTTT.